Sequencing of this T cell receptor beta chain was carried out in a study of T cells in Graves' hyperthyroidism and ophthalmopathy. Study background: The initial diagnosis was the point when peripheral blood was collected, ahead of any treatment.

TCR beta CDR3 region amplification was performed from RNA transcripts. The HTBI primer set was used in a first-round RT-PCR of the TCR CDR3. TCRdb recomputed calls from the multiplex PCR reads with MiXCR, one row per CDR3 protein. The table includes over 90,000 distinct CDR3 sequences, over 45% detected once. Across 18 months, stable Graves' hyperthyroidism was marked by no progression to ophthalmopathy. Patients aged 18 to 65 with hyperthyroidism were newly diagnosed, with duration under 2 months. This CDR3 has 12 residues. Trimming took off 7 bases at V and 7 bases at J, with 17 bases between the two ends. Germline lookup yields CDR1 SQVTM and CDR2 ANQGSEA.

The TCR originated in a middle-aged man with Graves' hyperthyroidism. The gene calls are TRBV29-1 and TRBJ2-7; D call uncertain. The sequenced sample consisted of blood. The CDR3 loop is CSANSRGDEQYF. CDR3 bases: TGCAGCGCGAACTCCCGTGGAGATGAGCAGTACTTC.